This T cell receptor beta chain derives from a study of shared T cell receptors in the human thymus. Germline CDR1 SGDLS, CDR2 YYNGEE. The CDR3 is 14 residues long. Trimming cost V 1 base and J 5 bases; bases outside gene matches: 6. Libraries were prepared by immunoSEQ multiplex PCR; TCRdb keeps only in-frame clonotypes and omits some of them. The data contain about 540,000 clones, 75% to 80% of them singletons. This same sample was also taken into another study, of human thymus T cells. As that study records: Corrective surgery for congenital heart defects was being performed on the healthy Finnish infants who were the donors. Surgeons resected thymus tissue during corrective heart surgery. Biased V and J segment usage appeared in thymus and peripheral blood. Related research described thymic repertoires that were highly overlapping among unrelated individuals.

This sequence was found in a boy under two years old with a congenital heart defect. The chain is built from TRBV9 and TRBJ2-7, with 7 positions matching TRBD2. The sequencing sample was made of thymocytes. In DNA, the CDR3 is TGTGCCAGCAGCGTAAAAGCGGGATCCGACGAGCAGTACTTC. It yields the protein CASSVKAGSDEQYF.